A single sample is the source of the 7 T cell receptor beta chains below, sequenced in a study of monozygotic twins with inflammatory bowel disease. TCRdb reanalyzed the 5' RACE reads and collapses them to one entry per CDR3 protein, without DNA. This table holds over 100,000 distinct CDR3 sequences. The sequencing input was blood. These receptor sequences come from a human donor with ulcerative colitis or Crohn's disease, or a healthy co-twin of an affected twin (not recorded which).

V usage is TRBV28 and J usage is TRBJ2-1; TCRdb outputs TRBD1, but without DNA this stays unchecked. Germline CDR1 reads MDHEN; CDR2 reads SYDVKM. This CDR3 is 16 amino acids long. The CDR3 loop is CASSSPAGKGHNEQFF.

The CDR3 is CASSLDPNTGELFF. This chain links TRBV11-2 with TRBJ2-2. CDR1 SGHAT and CDR2 FQNNGV come from the germline V gene. The CDR3 extends over 14 amino acids.

The V gene is TRBV6-5, the J gene TRBJ2-1; the TCRdb call, TRBD2, lacks DNA for checking. This CDR3 spans 13 amino acids. CDR1 is MNHEY and CDR2 is SVGAGI in the germline V gene. CDR3 loop: CASSLTLNNEQFF.

V gene TRBV5-1 combines with J gene TRBJ2-7; TCRdb's D call of TRBD1 is untestable without DNA. CDR1 and CDR2 (germline): SGHRS, YFSETQ. This CDR3 has 13 amino acids. The CDR3 loop is CASSPLRDYEQYF.

V usage is TRBV20-1 and J usage is TRBJ1-2; TCRdb selects TRBD1, and the lack of DNA leaves this call unchecked. The CDR3 loop spans 13 amino acids. Germline V gene data show CDR1 as DFQATT and CDR2 as SNEGSKA (reference sequence). The CDR3 reads CSVLNRGSYGYTF.

The rearrangement links TRBV2 to TRBJ2-3; TCRdb outputs TRBD2, but without DNA this stays unchecked. CDR1 is SNHLY, CDR2 FYNNEI, per germline. This CDR3 has 17 residues. The CDR3 protein is CASSEGLADYRTDTQYF. Full variable domain (outside the CDR3, taken from reference TRBV2 and TRBJ2-3): EPEVTQTPSHQVTQMGQEVILRCVPISNHLYFYWYRQILGQKVEFLVSFYNNEISEKSEIFDDQFSVERPDGSNFTLKIRSTKLEDSAMYFCASSEGLADYRTDTQYFGPGTRLTVL.

The chain uses TRBV28 and TRBJ1-2; checking the TCRdb D call of TRBD1 is not possible without DNA. CDR1 and CDR2 (germline): MDHEN, SYDVKM. This CDR3 contains 14 residues. CDR3 sequence: CASSLMRGDSGYTF.